This entry features one T cell receptor (beta chain) sequence. The data were obtained in a study of shared clonotypes between healthy human individuals. Germline-derived CDR1 and CDR2 are SEHNR and FQNEAQ (reference sequence). The CDR3 is 16 residues long. Trimming left V 5 bases short and J 2 bases short, with 18 bases between. The method was immunoSEQ multiplex PCR; TCRdb's version includes in-frame clones alone and lacks a portion of them. The sample records more than 1.2 million clones, 97% to 99% being singletons. The sample consisted of naive CD4+ T cells sorted from blood. As to subset: CD45RA+ positively selected. The V and J genes are TRBV7-9 and TRBJ2-5; D may be TRBD2 (5 bases). This TCR was sampled from a young man in good health. CDR3 DNA sequence: TGTGCCAGCAGCAACCAGTGGGTCCGGGAACAAGAGACCCAGTACTTC. Translating it yields CASSNQWVREQETQYF.